These 8 T cell receptor beta chains were sequenced from one sample in a study of blood T cell repertoires in COVID-19. Sequenced by immunoSEQ multiplex PCR; TCRdb stores in-frame clones only, minus some. The sample includes hundreds of thousands of clones, 87% of them seen just once. Input material: PBMCs or T cells enriched from blood (not recorded which). The origin of the receptors is a man aged 35-49 years in a cohort exposed to, infected with or recovered from COVID-19 (not recorded which).

This clone is a singleton in its sample. This sequence joins TRBV29-1 and TRBJ1-6; 8 positions match TRBD1. The CDR3 totals 14 residues. Trimming took 7 bases from V and 9 from J; bases not matched to a gene: 11. The germline gives CDR1 SQVTM, CDR2 ANQGSEA. The CDR3 sequence is CSASTGEISSPLHF. The CDR3 DNA follows: TGCAGCGCTTCGACAGGGGAGATAAGTTCACCCCTCCACTTT.

V and J are TRBV18 and TRBJ2-7; 7 positions agree with TRBD1. Germline CDR1 KGHSH, CDR2 LQKENI. CDR3 length: 13 residues. J gave up 7 bases and V 6 bases, and 9 bases lay outside the gene matches. CDR3 loop: CASSEDRRLEQYF. The CDR3 DNA reads as TGTGCCAGCTCGGAGGACAGGCGCTTAGAGCAGTACTTC.

The chain uses TRBV6-1 and TRBJ2-7; D gene ambiguous. Germline V gene lookup returns CDR1 MNHNS and CDR2 SASEGT. Trimming shortened V by 2 bases and J by 4 bases, and 15 bases separated the two germline ends. This CDR3 is built from 15 residues. The CDR3 sequence is CASSESGWPEYEQYF. In nucleotides, the CDR3 is TGTGCCAGCAGTGAATCAGGCTGGCCGGAATACGAGCAGTACTTC.

CDR3 coding DNA: TGTGCCAGCAGAGCCCCGCCGAACTATGGCTACACCTTC. This encodes CASRAPPNYGYTF. The rearrangement links TRBV25-1 to TRBJ1-2; no reliable D call. The germline gives CDR1 MGHDK, CDR2 SYGVNS. The CDR3 length is 13 residues. Between the trimmed V and J ends, which lost 6 bases and 2 bases, there was a span of 10 bases.

This chain uses TRBV7-2 with TRBJ2-6; 11 bases are shared with TRBD1. The CDR3 sequence is 17 residues long. V lost 5 bases to trimming and J lost 4 bases; unmatched junction nucleotides: 7. Germline loops: CDR1 SGHTA, CDR2 FQGNSA. For the CDR3, the DNA is TGTGCCAGCAGCAAGGGACAGGGGGGTTCCGGGGCCAACGTCCTGACTTTC. Translation: CASSKGQGGSGANVLTF. Filled out from reference TRBV7-2 and TRBJ2-6, the complete variable domain reads GAGVSQSPSNKVTEKGKDVELRCDPISGHTALYWYRQSLGQGLEFLIYFQGNSAPDKSGLPSDRFSAERTGGSVSTLTIQRTQQEDSAVYLCASSKGQGGSGANVLTFGAGSRLTVL.

This chain connects TRBV18 to TRBJ1-4, with D perhaps TRBD1 (6 bases). V was pared by 4 bases and J by 4 bases, with 13 bases between. This CDR3 has 15 amino acids. Germline V gene sequence: CDR1 KGHSH, CDR2 LQKENI. In nucleotides, the CDR3 is TGTGCCAGCTCACTACAGGGAGGGGATAATGAAAAACTGTTTTTT. Translating gives CASSLQGGDNEKLFF.

The V and J genes are TRBV6-5 and TRBJ1-2, with TRBD1 matching 10 bases. V lost 7 bases and J lost 4; bases outside the gene matches: 9. This CDR3 is 15 amino acids long. The germline CDR1 and CDR2 sequences are MNHEY and SVGAGI. The CDR3 loop reads CASNVGTGAVYGYTF. CDR3 bases: TGTGCCAGCAACGTTGGGACAGGGGCAGTCTATGGCTACACCTTC.

The J gene is TRBJ2-5, the V gene TRBV27, with a tentative D call TRBD2 (5 bases). V lost 3 bases and J lost 1, with 15 bases in between. This CDR3 has 16 amino acids. Germline V gives CDR1 MNHEY, CDR2 SMNVEV (reference sequence). The CDR3 region has the DNA TGTGCCAGCAGTTTGAGAAGGAGTCGGGGCCAAGAGACCCAGTACTTC. Protein product: CASSLRRSRGQETQYF.